This TCR beta chain stems from a study of cytomegalovirus exposure and HLA in healthy donors. Study-level results: Clonal expansion was found to be greater in HLA-associated TCR beta chains than in equally common others in a later analysis. Published work reported that the classifier diagnosed cytomegalovirus status with high specificity and sensitivity.

Concerning this clone itself: Its antigen is undetermined.

PCR involved 60 Vbeta and 13 Jbeta primers. Per the study methods: Unique TCR beta chains numbered approximately 76 million in a later analysis, with around 10 million shared. Here immunoSEQ multiplex PCR was the method, and the copy in TCRdb shows in-frame clones only, minus some. D and trimming were read from the DNA, whereas the V and J calls and clone size are those reported in that table. The sample comprises under 200,000 clones, 70% to 90% of which are singletons, and 1.5% to 2% rests with the top ten. V lost 6 bases and J 8 bases, leaving 14 bases between the germline ends. CDR3 length equals 12 residues. CDR1 and CDR2 (germline): SGHNT, YYREEE (reference sequence). Each donor's status was that of a healthy bone marrow donor.

Sequencing was done on a sample of PBMCs. The sequence was collected from a woman under 30 in good health and CMV-seronegative. The V call is TRBV5-4, the J call TRBJ1-2; D perhaps matches TRBD1 (5 bases). As DNA, the CDR3 is TGTGCCAGCAAGCCCTACGGGGGGGGCTACACCTTC. Protein product: CASKPYGGGYTF. The full variable domain, rest sourced from reference TRBV5-4 and TRBJ1-2, is ETGVTQSPTHLIKTRGQQVTLRCSSQSGHNTVSWYQQALGQGPQFIFQYYREEENGRGNFPPRFSGLQFPNYSSELNVNALELDDSALYLCASKPYGGGYTFGSGTRLTVV.